This entry is about one T cell receptor (beta chain). Germline V CDR1 and CDR2: SQVTM, ANQGSEA. The CDR3 length is 13 residues. Trimming took off 5 bases at V and 3 bases at J, with 13 bases between the two ends. Specimens obtained from alopecia areata patients comprised lesional scalp punch biopsies and peripheral blood. The sequencing template was cDNA reverse transcribed from extracted RNA. Data came from immunoSEQ multiplex PCR; TCRdb stores just in-frame clones and leaves some out. The table includes approximately 180,000 clones, 67% detected once. The data were taken from a study of CD8+ T cells in alopecia areata.

V usage is TRBV29-1 and J usage is TRBJ1-1; D call uncertain. Source: CD8+ T cells sorted from blood, taken at week 0. The receptor was isolated from a human donor with alopecia areata. This CDR3 is CSVYGMMDTEAFF. CDR3 in DNA: TGCAGCGTTTATGGCATGATGGACACTGAAGCTTTCTTT.